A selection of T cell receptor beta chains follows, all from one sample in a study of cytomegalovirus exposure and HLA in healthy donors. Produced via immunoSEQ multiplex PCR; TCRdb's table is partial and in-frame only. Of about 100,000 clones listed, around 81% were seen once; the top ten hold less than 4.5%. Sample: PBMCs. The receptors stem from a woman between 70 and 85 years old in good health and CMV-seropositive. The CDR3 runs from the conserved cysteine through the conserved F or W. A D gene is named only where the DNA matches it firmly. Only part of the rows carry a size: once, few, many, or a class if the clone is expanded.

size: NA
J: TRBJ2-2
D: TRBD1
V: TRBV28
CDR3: CASSLPTRTGGDPNTGELFF
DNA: TGTGCCAGCAGTTTACCTACCAGGACAGGGGGCGACCCGAACACCGGGGAGCTGTTTTTT

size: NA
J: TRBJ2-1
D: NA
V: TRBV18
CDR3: CASSSRPRERDNEQFF
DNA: TGTGCCAGCTCCTCCCGCCCCAGGGAAAGAGACAATGAGCAGTTCTTC

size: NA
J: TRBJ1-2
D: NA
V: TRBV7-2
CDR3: CASSLFSPGRDAYGYTF
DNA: TGTGCCAGCAGCTTATTCTCTCCCGGCAGGGATGCCTATGGCTACACCTTC

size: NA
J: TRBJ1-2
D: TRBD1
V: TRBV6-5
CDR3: CASSVEGAYGYTF
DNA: TGTGCCAGCAGTGTCGAGGGGGCTTATGGCTACACCTTC

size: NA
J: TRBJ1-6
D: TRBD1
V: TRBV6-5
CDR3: CASRRQGSPLHF
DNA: TGTGCCAGCAGGAGACAGGGATCACCCCTCCACTTT

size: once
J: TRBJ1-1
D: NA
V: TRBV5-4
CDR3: CASSQVGQMNTEAFF
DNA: TGTGCCAGCAGCCAAGTAGGACAGATGAACACTGAAGCTTTCTTT

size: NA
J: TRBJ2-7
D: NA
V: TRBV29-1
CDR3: CSVDREMGEQYF
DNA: TGCAGCGTTGACCGGGAGATGGGCGAGCAGTACTTC

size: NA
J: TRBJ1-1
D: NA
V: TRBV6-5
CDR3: CASSSGTEAFF
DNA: TGTGCCAGCAGCTCGGGCACTGAAGCTTTCTTT

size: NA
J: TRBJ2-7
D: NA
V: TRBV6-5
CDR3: CASSYSVGREQYF
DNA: TGTGCCAGCAGTTACTCGGTGGGGCGCGAGCAGTACTTC

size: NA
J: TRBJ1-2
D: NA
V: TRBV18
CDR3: CASSPGQVYGYTF
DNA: TGTGCCAGCTCACCTGGACAAGTCTATGGCTACACCTTC

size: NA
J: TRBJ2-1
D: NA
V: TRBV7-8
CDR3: CASSLTLVGIKSNEQFF
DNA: TGTGCCAGCAGCTTAACGCTAGTTGGAATTAAAAGCAATGAGCAGTTCTTC

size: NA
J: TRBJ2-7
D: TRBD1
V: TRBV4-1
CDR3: CASSPGQGKVYEQYF
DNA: TGCGCCAGCAGCCCGGGACAGGGGAAGGTCTACGAGCAGTACTTC

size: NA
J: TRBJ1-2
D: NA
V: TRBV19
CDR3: CASTLYGQRPSTHYGYTF
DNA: TGTGCCAGTACCCTATATGGACAGCGGCCCTCAACGCACTATGGCTACACCTTC

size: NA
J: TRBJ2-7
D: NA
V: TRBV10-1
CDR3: CASSAGWEGEQYF
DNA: TGCGCCAGCAGTGCGGGATGGGAAGGCGAGCAGTACTTC

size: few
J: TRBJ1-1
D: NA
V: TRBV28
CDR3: CASSVDSVGTEAFF
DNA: TGTGCCAGCAGCGTCGACAGCGTTGGCACTGAAGCTTTCTTT

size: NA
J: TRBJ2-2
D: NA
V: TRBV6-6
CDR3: CASSYSEGSGTGELFF
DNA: TGTGCCAGCAGTTACTCGGAGGGCTCTGGCACCGGGGAGCTGTTTTTT

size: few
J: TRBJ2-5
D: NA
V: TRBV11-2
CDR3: CASSLPWSRRETQYF
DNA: TGTGCCAGCAGCTTACCATGGAGTAGGAGGGAGACCCAGTACTTC

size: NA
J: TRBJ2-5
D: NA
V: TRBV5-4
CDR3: CASSSPTGDSLGQTQYF
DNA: TGTGCCAGCAGCTCCCCAACAGGGGACTCCCTGGGTCAGACCCAGTACTTC

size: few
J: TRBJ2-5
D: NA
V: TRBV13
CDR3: CASSQWPGETQYF
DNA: TGCGCCAGCAGCCAATGGCCGGGAGAGACCCAGTACTTC

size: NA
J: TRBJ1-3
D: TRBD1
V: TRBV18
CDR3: CASSPTTRDRATGNTIYF
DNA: TGTGCCAGCTCACCTACTACCAGGGACAGGGCGACTGGAAACACCATATATTTT

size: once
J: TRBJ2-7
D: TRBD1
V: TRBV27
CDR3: CASSLFAFGTGRSYEQYF
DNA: TGTGCCAGCAGTTTATTTGCATTCGGGACAGGGCGGTCCTACGAGCAGTACTTC

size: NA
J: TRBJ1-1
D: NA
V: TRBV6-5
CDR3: CASRDPTGMNTEAFF
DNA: TGTGCCAGCAGGGACCCGACAGGTATGAACACTGAAGCTTTCTTT

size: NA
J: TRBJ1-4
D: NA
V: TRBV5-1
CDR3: CASSSRTATNEKLFF
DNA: TGCGCCAGCAGCTCCCGAACGGCAACTAATGAAAAACTGTTTTTT

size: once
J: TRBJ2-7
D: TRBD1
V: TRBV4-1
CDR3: CASSQTQGRQYEQYF
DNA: TGCGCCAGCAGCCAAACACAGGGGCGCCAGTACGAGCAGTACTTC

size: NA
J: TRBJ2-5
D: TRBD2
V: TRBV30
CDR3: CAWRGGETQYF
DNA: TGTGCCTGGAGGGGGGGGGAGACCCAGTACTTC

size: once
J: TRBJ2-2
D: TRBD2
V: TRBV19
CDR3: CASSTIGLAGGNTGELFF
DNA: TGTGCCAGTAGTACCATTGGACTAGCGGGAGGAAACACCGGGGAGCTGTTTTTT

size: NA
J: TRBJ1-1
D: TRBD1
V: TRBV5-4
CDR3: CASSSRGLGTEAFF
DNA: TGTGCCAGCAGCTCAAGGGGGCTTGGGACTGAAGCTTTCTTT

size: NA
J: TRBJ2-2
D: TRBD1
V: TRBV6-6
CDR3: CASSPGQGITGELFF
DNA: TGTGCCAGCAGTCCGGGACAGGGCATCACCGGGGAGCTGTTTTTT

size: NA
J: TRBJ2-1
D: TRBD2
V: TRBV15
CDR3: CATSRGEGLAIYNEQFF
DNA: TGTGCCACCAGCAGAGGGGAGGGACTAGCGATATACAATGAGCAGTTCTTC

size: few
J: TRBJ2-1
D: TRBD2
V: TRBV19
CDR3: CASRLAGGHEQFF
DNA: TGTGCCAGTAGACTAGCGGGAGGGCATGAGCAGTTCTTC

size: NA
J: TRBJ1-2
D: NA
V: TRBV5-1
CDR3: CASSYETTDSYYGYTF
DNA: TGCGCCAGCAGCTACGAAACTACCGACAGTTATTATGGCTACACCTTC

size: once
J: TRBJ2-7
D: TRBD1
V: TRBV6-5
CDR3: CASGRDRGMREQYF
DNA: TGTGCCAGCGGCCGGGACAGGGGAATGAGGGAGCAGTACTTC

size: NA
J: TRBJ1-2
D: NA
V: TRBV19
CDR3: CASSIRTDYGYTF
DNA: TGTGCCAGTAGTATACGGACAGACTATGGCTACACCTTC

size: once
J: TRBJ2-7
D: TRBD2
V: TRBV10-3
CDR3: CAISELRGVIAGGSDEQYF
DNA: TGTGCCATCAGTGAATTAAGGGGCGTGATAGCGGGAGGGAGCGACGAGCAGTACTTC

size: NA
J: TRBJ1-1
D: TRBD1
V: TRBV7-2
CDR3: CASSRQGGSTKAFF
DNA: TGTGCCAGCAGCCGACAGGGGGGGAGCACTAAAGCTTTCTTT

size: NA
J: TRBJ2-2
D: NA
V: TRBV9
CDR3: CASSVASSVATGELFF
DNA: TGTGCCAGCAGCGTAGCCTCTAGCGTGGCCACCGGGGAGCTGTTTTTT

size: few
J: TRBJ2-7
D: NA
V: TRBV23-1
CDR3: CASSRREGYFISYEQYF
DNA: TGCGCCAGCAGTCGGAGGGAAGGGTATTTCATTTCCTACGAGCAGTACTTC

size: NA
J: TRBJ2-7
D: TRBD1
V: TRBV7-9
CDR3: CASSFGTVYEQYF
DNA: TGTGCCAGCAGCTTTGGGACAGTCTACGAGCAGTACTTC

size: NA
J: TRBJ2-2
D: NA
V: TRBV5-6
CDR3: CASSLYGRNTGELFF
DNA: TGTGCCAGCAGCTTGTATGGCCGGAACACCGGGGAGCTGTTTTTT

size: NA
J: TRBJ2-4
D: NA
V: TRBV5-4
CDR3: CASSLRGTKVDIQYF
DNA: TGTGCCAGCAGCCTAAGGGGGACTAAGGTAGACATTCAGTACTTC

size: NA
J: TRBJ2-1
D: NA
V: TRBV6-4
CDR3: CASSDYITGSRNEQFF
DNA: TGTGCCAGCAGTGACTATATTACCGGGAGCAGAAATGAGCAGTTCTTC

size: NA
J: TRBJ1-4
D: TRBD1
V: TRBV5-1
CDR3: CASSSTGGGREKLFF
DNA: TGCGCCAGCAGCTCGACAGGGGGAGGTCGGGAAAAACTGTTTTTT

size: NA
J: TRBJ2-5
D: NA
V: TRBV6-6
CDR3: CASGEAPETQYF
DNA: TGTGCCAGCGGGGAGGCCCCAGAGACCCAGTACTTC

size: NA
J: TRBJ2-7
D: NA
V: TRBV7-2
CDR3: CASRLSRDTYEQYF
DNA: TGTGCCAGCAGATTAAGCCGGGACACCTACGAGCAGTACTTC

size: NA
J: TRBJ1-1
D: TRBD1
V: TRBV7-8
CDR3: CASSSRQGKDGFF
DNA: TGTGCCAGCAGCTCCCGACAGGGGAAAGACGGTTTCTTT

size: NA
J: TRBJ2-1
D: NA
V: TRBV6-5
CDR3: CASKQEGRANEQFF
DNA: TGTGCCAGCAAACAGGAGGGCAGGGCGAATGAGCAGTTCTTC

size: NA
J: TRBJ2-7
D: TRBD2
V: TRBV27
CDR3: CASSLGSGRAFEQYF
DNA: TGTGCCAGCAGTTTAGGTAGCGGGAGGGCCTTCGAGCAGTACTTC

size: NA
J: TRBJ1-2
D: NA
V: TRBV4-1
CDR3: CASRKTGNYGYTF
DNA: TGCGCCAGCAGAAAGACAGGAAACTATGGCTACACCTTC

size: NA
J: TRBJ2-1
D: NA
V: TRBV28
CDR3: CASTIAGQPTLDEQFF
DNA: TGTGCCAGCACCATAGCGGGACAGCCCACTTTAGATGAGCAGTTCTTC